This TCR beta chain stems from a study of vaccination and CD4 T cells after COVID-19. Sequenced with the Oncomine TCR Beta short-read assay was DNA taken from cultured CD4+ T cells. TCRdb fed the PCR reads into MiXCR, producing one record per CDR3 protein. The sample yields about 12,000 distinct CDR3 sequences, more than 40% seen once. The table lists this clonotype with a few counts. The antigen is undetermined. From germline, CDR1 is SGHNT and CDR2 YYREEE (reference sequence). V was trimmed by 4 bases and J by 6 bases, leaving 20 bases between them. The CDR3 sequence is 15 residues long. Indicated treatment: approximately nine-day PBMC culture with coronavirus spike peptide pools or control peptides (ViraFEST assay).

Sequences were obtained from CD4+ T cells from blood, cultured in vitro. The rearrangement uses TRBV5-4 and TRBJ2-7, with D tentatively TRBD1 or TRBD2 (5 bases each). The TCR originated in a human donor who had recovered from COVID-19. CDR3 residues: CASSHGTASRGEQYF. CDR3 in DNA: TGTGCCAGCAGCCATGGGACCGCCTCGAGGGGCGAGCAGTACTTC.